These T cell receptor beta chains were read from a single sample in a study of T-cell memory formation after mild COVID-19. TCRdb called the 5' RACE reads again in MiXCR, with one record for every CDR3 protein. The sample carries roughly 510,000 distinct CDR3 sequences, 17% recorded once. The sample taken for sequencing was PBMCs or a T cell subset sorted from them (not recorded which). The receptors were sampled from an adult woman who had mild COVID-19 (a few samples of this study predate the infection). Cell type and time point are not known. Each CDR3 is given with its conserved first and last residue. D genes are given only for firm matches. Expanded clones get a size class; other rows say once, few or many, or leave the size out.

d_call	v_call	j_call	clone_size	cdr3_aa	cdr3_nt
TRBD1	TRBV10-3	TRBJ2-2	few	CAIRNDRGSSGTGELFF	TGTGCCATCAGAAATGACAGGGGATCTTCGGGTACCGGGGAGCTGTTTTTT
.	TRBV12-3/TRBV12-4	TRBJ2-7	few	CASSLAYRSYEQYF	TGTGCCAGCAGTTTAGCGTACCGATCCTACGAGCAGTACTTC
TRBD2	TRBV19	TRBJ2-2	.	CASSIGGTGELFF	TGTGCCAGCAGCATCGGGGGGACCGGGGAGCTGTTTTTT
TRBD2	TRBV5-1	TRBJ2-1	many	CASSLAGGPNEQFF	TGCGCCAGCAGCTTAGCGGGAGGGCCTAATGAGCAGTTCTTC
TRBD1	TRBV6-5	TRBJ2-7	.	CASSRQGNSGQYF	TGTGCCAGCAGTCGACAGGGAAATTCCGGCCAGTACTTC
.	TRBV7-9	TRBJ2-2	few	CASSLTGQSGELFF	TGTGCCAGCAGCTTAACAGGGCAGTCCGGGGAGCTGTTTTTT
TRBD2	TRBV20-1	TRBJ2-7	.	CSASGAGAFSYEQYF	TGCAGTGCATCAGGAGCGGGAGCTTTCTCCTACGAGCAGTACTTC
.	TRBV4-2	TRBJ2-7	.	CASSQEEGSRDEQYF	TGTGCCAGCAGCCAAGAAGAGGGGTCTCGAGACGAGCAGTACTTC
TRBD2	TRBV5-1	TRBJ2-7	.	CASSSGLLKTSSYEQYF	TGCGCCAGCAGCTCGGGACTATTGAAAACGAGCTCCTACGAGCAGTACTTC
.	TRBV9	TRBJ1-2	.	CASSGNGVGYTF	TGTGCCAGCAGCGGAAATGGTGTTGGCTACACCTTC
TRBD1	TRBV18	TRBJ2-4	.	CASSPPGGQGPNIQYF	TGTGCCAGCTCACCACCCGGAGGACAGGGCCCCAACATTCAGTACTTC